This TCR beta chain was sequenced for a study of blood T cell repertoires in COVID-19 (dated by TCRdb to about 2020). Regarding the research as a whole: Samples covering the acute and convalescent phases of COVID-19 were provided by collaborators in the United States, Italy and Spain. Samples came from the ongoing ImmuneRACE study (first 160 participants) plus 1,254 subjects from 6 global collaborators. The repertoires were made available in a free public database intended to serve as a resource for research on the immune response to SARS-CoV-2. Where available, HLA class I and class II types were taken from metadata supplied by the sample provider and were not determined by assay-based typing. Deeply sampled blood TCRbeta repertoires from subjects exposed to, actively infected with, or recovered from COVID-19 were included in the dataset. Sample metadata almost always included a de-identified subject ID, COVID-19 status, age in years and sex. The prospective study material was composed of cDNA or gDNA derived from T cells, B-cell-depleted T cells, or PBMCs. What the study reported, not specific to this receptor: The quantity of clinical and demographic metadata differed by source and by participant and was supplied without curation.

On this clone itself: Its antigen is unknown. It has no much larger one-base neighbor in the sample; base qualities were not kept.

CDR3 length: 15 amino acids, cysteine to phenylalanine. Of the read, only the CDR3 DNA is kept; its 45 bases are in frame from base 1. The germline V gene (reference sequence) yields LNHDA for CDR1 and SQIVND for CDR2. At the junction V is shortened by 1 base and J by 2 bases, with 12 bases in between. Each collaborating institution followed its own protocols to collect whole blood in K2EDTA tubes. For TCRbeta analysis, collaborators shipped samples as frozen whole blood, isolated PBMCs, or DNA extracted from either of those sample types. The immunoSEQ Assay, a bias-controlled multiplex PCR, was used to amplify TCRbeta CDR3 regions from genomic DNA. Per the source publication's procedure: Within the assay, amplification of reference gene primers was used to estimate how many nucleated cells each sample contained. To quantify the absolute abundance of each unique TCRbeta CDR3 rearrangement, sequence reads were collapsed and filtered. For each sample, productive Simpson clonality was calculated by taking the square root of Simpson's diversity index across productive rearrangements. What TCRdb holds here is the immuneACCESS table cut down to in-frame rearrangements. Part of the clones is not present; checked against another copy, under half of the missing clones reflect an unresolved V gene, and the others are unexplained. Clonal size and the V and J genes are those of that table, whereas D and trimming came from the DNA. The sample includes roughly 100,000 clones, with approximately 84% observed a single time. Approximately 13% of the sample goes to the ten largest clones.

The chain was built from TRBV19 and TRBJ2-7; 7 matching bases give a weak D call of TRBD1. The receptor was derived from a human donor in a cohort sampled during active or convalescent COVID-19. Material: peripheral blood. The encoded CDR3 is CASSIAQGGTYEQYF. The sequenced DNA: TGTGCCAGTAGTATAGCCCAGGGGGGCACCTACGAGCAGTACTTC. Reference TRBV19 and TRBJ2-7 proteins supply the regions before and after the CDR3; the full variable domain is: DGGITQSPKYLFRKEGQNVTLSCEQNLNHDAMYWYRQDPGQGLRLIYYSQIVNDFQKGDIAEGYSVSREKKESFPLTVTSAQKNPTAFYLCASSIAQGGTYEQYFGPGTRLTVT.